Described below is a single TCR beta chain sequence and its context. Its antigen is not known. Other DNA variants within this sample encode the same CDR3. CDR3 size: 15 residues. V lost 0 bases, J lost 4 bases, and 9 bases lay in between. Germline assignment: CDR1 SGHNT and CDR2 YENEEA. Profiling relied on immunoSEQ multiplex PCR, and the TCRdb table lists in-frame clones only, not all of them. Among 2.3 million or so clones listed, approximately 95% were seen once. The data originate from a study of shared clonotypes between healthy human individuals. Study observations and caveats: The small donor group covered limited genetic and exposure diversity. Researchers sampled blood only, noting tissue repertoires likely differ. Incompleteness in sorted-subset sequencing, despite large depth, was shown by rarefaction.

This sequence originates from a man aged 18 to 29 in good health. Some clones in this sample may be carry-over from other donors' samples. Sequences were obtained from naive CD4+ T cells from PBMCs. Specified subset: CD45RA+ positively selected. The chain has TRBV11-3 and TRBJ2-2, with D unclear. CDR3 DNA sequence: TGTGCCAGCAGCTTAGATGCAGGTTCCACCGGGGAGCTGTTTTTT. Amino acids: CASSLDAGSTGELFF.